This T cell receptor beta chain appears in the sequencing data of a study of T cells expressing NK-cell markers. TCRdb re-called the 5' RACE reads, yielding one record per CDR3 amino acid sequence without DNA. This sample lists hundreds of thousands of distinct CDR3 sequences; its ten largest clones have under 6.5%. This sequence originates from a man aged 18-75 years in good health. The sequencing input was blood T cells: a sorted CD56 or NKG2C T cell subset, CD4+ or CD8+ T cells, or bulk PBMC T cells (not recorded which).

The CDR3 loop reads CASSYRLSNNEQFF. The chain carries TRBV6-2 or TRBV6-3 and TRBJ2-1. The germline gives CDR1 MNHEY, CDR2 SVGEGT. The CDR3 contains 14 residues.